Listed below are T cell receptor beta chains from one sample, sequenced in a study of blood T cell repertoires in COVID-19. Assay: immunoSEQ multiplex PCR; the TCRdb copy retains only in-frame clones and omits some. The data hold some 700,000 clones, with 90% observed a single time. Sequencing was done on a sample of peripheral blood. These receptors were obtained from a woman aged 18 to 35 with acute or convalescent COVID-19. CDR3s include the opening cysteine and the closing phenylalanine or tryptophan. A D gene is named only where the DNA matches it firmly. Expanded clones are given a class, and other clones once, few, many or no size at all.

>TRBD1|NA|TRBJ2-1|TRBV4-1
CASSHTGDRNEQFF
TGCGCCAGCAGCCATACAGGGGATCGGAATGAGCAGTTCTTC
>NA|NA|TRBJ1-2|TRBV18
CASSQAPYQVDYGYTF
TGTGCCAGCTCACAGGCACCTTATCAGGTAGACTATGGCTACACCTTC
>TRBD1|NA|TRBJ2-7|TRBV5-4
CASSPRTGSSYEQYF
TGTGCCAGCAGCCCGCGGACAGGAAGCTCCTACGAGCAGTACTTC
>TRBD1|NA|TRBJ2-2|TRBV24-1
CATATGADTGELFF
TGTGCCACAGCGACAGGGGCAGACACCGGGGAGCTGTTTTTT
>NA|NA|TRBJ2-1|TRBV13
CASSFGLIYNEQFF
TGTGCCAGCAGCTTCGGACTTATTTACAATGAGCAGTTCTTC
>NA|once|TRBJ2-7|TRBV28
CASSLFGVHEQYF
TGTGCCAGCAGTTTATTCGGGGTCCACGAGCAGTACTTC
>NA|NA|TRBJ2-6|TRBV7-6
CASSPRVSGANVLTF
TGTGCCAGCAGCCCCCGGGTATCTGGGGCCAACGTCCTGACTTTC
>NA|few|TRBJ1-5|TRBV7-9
CASSRDTLINQPQHF
TGTGCCAGCAGCCGGGACACCCTAATCAATCAGCCCCAGCATTTT
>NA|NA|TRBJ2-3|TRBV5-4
CASSRPGRTDTQYF
TGTGCCAGCAGCCGCCCGGGGAGGACAGATACGCAGTATTTT
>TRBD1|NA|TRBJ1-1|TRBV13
CASRGQENTEAFF
TGTGCCAGCAGGGGACAGGAAAACACTGAAGCTTTCTTT
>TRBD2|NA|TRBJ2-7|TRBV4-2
CASSQITISGGAYEQYF
TGTGCCAGCAGCCAAATAACGATTAGCGGGGGGGCCTACGAGCAGTACTTC
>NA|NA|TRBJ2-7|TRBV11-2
CASSPGRVLSGNEQYF
TGTGCCAGCAGCCCAGGCCGCGTCCTCTCGGGGAACGAGCAGTACTTC
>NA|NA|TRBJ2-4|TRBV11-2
CASSLTGEGFQYF
TGTGCCAGCAGCTTGACAGGGGAGGGCTTTCAGTACTTC
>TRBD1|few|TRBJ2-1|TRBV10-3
CAISESVDRANEQFF
TGTGCCATCAGTGAGTCGGTGGACAGGGCGAATGAGCAGTTCTTC
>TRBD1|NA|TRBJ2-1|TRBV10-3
CAISERTGPTGEQFF
TGTGCCATCAGTGAGAGGACAGGTCCTACGGGTGAGCAGTTCTTC
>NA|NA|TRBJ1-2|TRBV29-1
CSVVPFGPGYTF
TGCAGCGTTGTACCCTTTGGGCCCGGCTACACCTTC
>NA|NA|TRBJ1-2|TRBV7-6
CASSLAAGTTYGYTF
TGTGCCAGCAGCTTAGCCGCAGGGACAACCTATGGCTACACCTTC
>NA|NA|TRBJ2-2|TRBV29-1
CSVGVNGGPNTGELFF
TGCAGCGTTGGAGTTAACGGGGGGCCTAACACCGGGGAGCTGTTTTTT
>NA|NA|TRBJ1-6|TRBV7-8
CASSFSDSNSPLHF
TGTGCCAGCAGCTTTTCCGACAGTAATTCACCCCTCCACTTT
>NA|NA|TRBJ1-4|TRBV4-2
CASSPNHFVGVGTNEKLFF
TGTGCCAGCAGCCCTAATCACTTTGTAGGGGTTGGAACTAATGAAAAACTGTTTTTT
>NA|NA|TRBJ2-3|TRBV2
CASSGFREDTQYF
TGTGCCAGCAGTGGTTTCAGGGAAGATACGCAGTATTTT
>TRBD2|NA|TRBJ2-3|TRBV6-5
CASSYAGGPTDTQYF
TGTGCCAGCAGTTACGCGGGGGGGCCGACAGATACGCAGTATTTT
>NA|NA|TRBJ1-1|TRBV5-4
CASSLSGVGRVNTEAFF
TGTGCCAGCAGCTTAAGCGGGGTTGGTCGGGTGAACACTGAAGCTTTCTTT